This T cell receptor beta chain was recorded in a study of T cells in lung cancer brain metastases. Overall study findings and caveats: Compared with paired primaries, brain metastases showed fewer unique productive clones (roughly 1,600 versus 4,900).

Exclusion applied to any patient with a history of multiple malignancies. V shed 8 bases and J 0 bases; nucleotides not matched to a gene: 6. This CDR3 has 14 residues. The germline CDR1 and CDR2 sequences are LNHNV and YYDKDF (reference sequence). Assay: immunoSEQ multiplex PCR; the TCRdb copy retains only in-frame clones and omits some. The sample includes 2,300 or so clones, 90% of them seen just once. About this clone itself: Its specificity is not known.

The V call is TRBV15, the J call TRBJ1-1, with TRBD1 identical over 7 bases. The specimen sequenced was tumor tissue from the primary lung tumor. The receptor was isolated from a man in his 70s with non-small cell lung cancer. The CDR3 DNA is TGTGCCACCTTACAGGGGTCGTTGAACACTGAAGCTTTCTTT. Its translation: CATLQGSLNTEAFF. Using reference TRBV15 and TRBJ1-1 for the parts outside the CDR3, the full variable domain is DAMVIQNPRYQVTQFGKPVTLSCSQTLNHNVMYWYQQKSSQAPKLLFHYYDKDFNNEADTPDNFQSRRPNTSFCFLDIRSPGLGDTAMYLCATLQGSLNTEAFFGQGTRLTVV.